A selection of T cell receptor beta chains follows, all from one sample in a study of cytomegalovirus exposure and HLA in healthy donors. Assay: immunoSEQ multiplex PCR; the TCRdb copy retains only in-frame clones and omits some. The table includes more than 110,000 clones, roughly four fifths detected once. The sequencing input was PBMCs. These receptors came from a woman in her 30s in good health and CMV-seronegative. Each CDR3 is given with its conserved first and last residue. Each record gives: clone size, D gene, V gene, J gene, CDR3 protein, CDR3 DNA. D genes are given only for firm matches. The size entry is marked missing in some rows and otherwise reads once, few, many or a size class.

abundance: once; d_gene: TRBD2; v_gene: TRBV11-2; j_gene: TRBJ2-3; CDR3aa: CASSPRLASFGTDTQYF; CDR3nt: TGTGCCAGCAGCCCCCGACTAGCGTCCTTCGGCACAGATACGCAGTATTTT
abundance: .; d_gene: .; v_gene: TRBV5-5; j_gene: TRBJ2-5; CDR3aa: CASSTQPAAAETQYF; CDR3nt: TGTGCCAGCAGCACCCAGCCGGCGGCGGCAGAGACCCAGTACTTC
abundance: .; d_gene: .; v_gene: TRBV7-2; j_gene: TRBJ1-1; CDR3aa: CASSLMRQVLNTEAFF; CDR3nt: TGTGCCAGCAGCTTGATGCGACAGGTTTTGAACACTGAAGCTTTCTTT
abundance: .; d_gene: TRBD1; v_gene: TRBV5-1; j_gene: TRBJ1-2; CDR3aa: CASSRSPGQGFRGYTF; CDR3nt: TGCGCCAGCAGTCGTAGTCCGGGACAGGGATTTCGTGGCTACACCTTC
abundance: .; d_gene: .; v_gene: TRBV14; j_gene: TRBJ2-3; CDR3aa: CASSPGPILDTQYF; CDR3nt: TGTGCCAGCAGCCCAGGCCCGATATTGGATACGCAGTATTTT
abundance: .; d_gene: .; v_gene: TRBV4-3; j_gene: TRBJ2-3; CDR3aa: CASSRNSRALTDTQYF; CDR3nt: TGCGCCAGCAGCCGGAATAGCAGGGCCCTCACAGATACGCAGTATTTT
abundance: .; d_gene: .; v_gene: TRBV18; j_gene: TRBJ1-5; CDR3aa: CASSRARNQPQHF; CDR3nt: TGTGCCAGCTCACGGGCTCGGAATCAGCCCCAGCATTTT
abundance: .; d_gene: .; v_gene: TRBV2; j_gene: TRBJ2-7; CDR3aa: CASTLQGSAYEQYF; CDR3nt: TGTGCCAGCACGCTACAGGGATCGGCGTACGAGCAGTACTTC
abundance: once; d_gene: .; v_gene: TRBV2; j_gene: TRBJ1-5; CDR3aa: CASSERSGNQPQHF; CDR3nt: TGTGCCAGCAGTGAAAGGTCAGGGAATCAGCCCCAGCATTTT
abundance: .; d_gene: .; v_gene: TRBV19; j_gene: TRBJ2-1; CDR3aa: CASSIYQQEQFF; CDR3nt: TGTGCCAGTAGTATTTATCAACAGGAGCAGTTCTTC
abundance: .; d_gene: .; v_gene: TRBV6-1; j_gene: TRBJ1-4; CDR3aa: CASSERGRGEKLFF; CDR3nt: TGTGCCAGCAGTGAAAGGGGCAGGGGTGAAAAACTGTTTTTT
abundance: .; d_gene: TRBD1; v_gene: TRBV7-9; j_gene: TRBJ1-2; CDR3aa: CASSLRQGDGYTF; CDR3nt: TGTGCCAGCAGCTTACGACAGGGAGATGGCTACACCTTC
abundance: .; d_gene: .; v_gene: TRBV7-2; j_gene: TRBJ1-1; CDR3aa: CASSLGVSGRGRTEAFF; CDR3nt: TGTGCCAGCAGCCTGGGGGTTAGTGGCAGGGGTAGGACTGAAGCTTTCTTT
abundance: .; d_gene: .; v_gene: TRBV7-8; j_gene: TRBJ2-2; CDR3aa: CASSPQVGEGVGELFF; CDR3nt: TGTGCCAGCAGCCCCCAAGTCGGGGAGGGGGTCGGGGAGCTGTTTTTT
abundance: few; d_gene: .; v_gene: TRBV6-6; j_gene: TRBJ2-5; CDR3aa: CASTQRAETQYF; CDR3nt: TGTGCCAGCACTCAGCGAGCTGAGACCCAGTACTTC
abundance: .; d_gene: TRBD1; v_gene: TRBV4-1; j_gene: TRBJ1-1; CDR3aa: CASSHGDRENEAFF; CDR3nt: TGCGCCAGCAGCCATGGGGACAGGGAAAATGAAGCTTTCTTT
abundance: .; d_gene: .; v_gene: TRBV28; j_gene: TRBJ2-2; CDR3aa: CASSLPSYRDTGELFF; CDR3nt: TGTGCCAGCAGTTTACCCTCTTACAGGGACACCGGGGAGCTGTTTTTT